The entry below gives a single T cell receptor beta chain sequence along with its context. What it binds is not known. With V trimmed by 4 bases and J by 6 bases, 15 bases remained unmatched. The CDR3 is made up of 16 amino acids. Germline lookup yields CDR1 SGHTA and CDR2 FQGNSA. Data came from immunoSEQ multiplex PCR; TCRdb stores just in-frame clones and leaves some out. Here the sample spans about 45,000 clones, roughly 88% being singletons. These data come from a study of OX40 agonist ivuxolimab in advanced cancers. Study summary: The dose-escalation cohort was over 65% male, with a mean age of around 60 years, ranging about 23 to 90. Participants could have had prior anti-PD-1, anti-PD-L1 or anti-CTLA-4 therapy, and around 40% had some. Overall study results and limits: In a subset of nonresponders, normalized T-cell clonal expansion was also low. Both CD4+ and CD8+ T cell populations in blood had undergone clonal expansion by week 6 at 0.1 to 3.0 mg/kg.

This receptor was obtained from an adult with an advanced solid tumor such as melanoma, head and neck, liver or kidney cancer. This chain uses TRBV7-2 with TRBJ2-7; 7 nucleotides agree with TRBD2. Sequencing was performed on CD4+ or CD8+ T cells sorted from blood, taken in a trial of the OX40 agonist ivuxolimab. For the CDR3, the DNA is TGTGCCAGCAGCTATACCGAGCCCGGGGGGAGTACCGAGCAGTACTTC. Its translation is CASSYTEPGGSTEQYF.